This is a list of T cell receptor beta chains from one sample in a study of identifying expanded T cells in peripheral blood. Libraries were prepared by immunoSEQ multiplex PCR; TCRdb keeps only in-frame clonotypes and omits some of them. This sample carries under 120,000 clones, 75% to 90% of them seen once, and the ten largest clones take around 15%. Sequences were obtained from blood. These receptors all come from a person between 18 and 69 years old in good health. The CDR3 runs from the conserved cysteine through the conserved F or W. The order of the fields is J gene, clone size, D gene, V gene, CDR3 protein, CDR3 DNA. D genes are given only for firm matches. Clone size is shown for a subset of rows, as once, few, many or a class of expanded clone.

J gene: TRBJ2-3; clone size: NA; D gene: NA; V gene: TRBV27; CDR3 protein: CASSLRGTDTQYF; CDR3 DNA: TGTGCCAGCAGTTTAAGGGGCACAGATACGCAGTATTTT
J gene: TRBJ2-2; clone size: NA; D gene: TRBD1; V gene: TRBV5-1; CDR3 protein: CASSLVGQGNNGELFF; CDR3 DNA: TGCGCCAGCAGCTTGGTGGGACAGGGGAATAACGGGGAGCTGTTTTTT
J gene: TRBJ2-3; clone size: once; D gene: NA; V gene: TRBV18; CDR3 protein: CASSPSSTDTQYF; CDR3 DNA: TGTGCCAGCTCACCATCAAGCACAGATACGCAGTATTTT
J gene: TRBJ1-2; clone size: NA; D gene: TRBD1; V gene: TRBV28; CDR3 protein: CASSSSAVPGGRIGYTF; CDR3 DNA: TGTGCCAGCAGTTCGTCCGCGGTCCCAGGGGGCAGGATTGGCTACACCTTC
J gene: TRBJ2-3; clone size: NA; D gene: NA; V gene: TRBV15; CDR3 protein: CATSGRGSDTQYF; CDR3 DNA: TGTGCCACCAGCGGCCGGGGCTCAGATACGCAGTATTTT
J gene: TRBJ2-1; clone size: NA; D gene: NA; V gene: TRBV5-1; CDR3 protein: CASSLQGLSSYNEQFF; CDR3 DNA: TGCGCCAGCAGCTTACAGGGTTTGAGCTCCTACAATGAGCAGTTCTTC
J gene: TRBJ2-1; clone size: NA; D gene: NA; V gene: TRBV18; CDR3 protein: CASCPGDNNEQFF; CDR3 DNA: TGTGCCAGTTGTCCGGGGGACAACAATGAGCAGTTCTTC
J gene: TRBJ2-7; clone size: NA; D gene: NA; V gene: TRBV9; CDR3 protein: CASSVAGSASSYEQYF; CDR3 DNA: TGTGCCAGCAGCGTAGCTGGCTCTGCTAGCTCCTACGAGCAGTACTTC
J gene: TRBJ2-7; clone size: NA; D gene: NA; V gene: TRBV5-3; CDR3 protein: CARSLDSGLSSYEQYF; CDR3 DNA: TGTGCCAGAAGCTTGGATTCAGGGCTGAGCTCCTACGAGCAGTACTTC
J gene: TRBJ2-1; clone size: once; D gene: TRBD2; V gene: TRBV7-9; CDR3 protein: CASSLGTSGMKNEQFF; CDR3 DNA: TGTGCCAGCAGCTTAGGTACTAGCGGGATGAAGAATGAGCAGTTCTTC
J gene: TRBJ1-2; clone size: NA; D gene: NA; V gene: TRBV5-4; CDR3 protein: CASSLVSQPGGYTF; CDR3 DNA: TGTGCCAGCAGCTTGGTTTCTCAACCGGGGGGCTACACCTTC
J gene: TRBJ1-4; clone size: NA; D gene: NA; V gene: TRBV5-8; CDR3 protein: CASNTGPGERTNEKLFF; CDR3 DNA: TGTGCCAGCAACACGGGTCCAGGGGAAAGGACTAATGAAAAACTGTTTTTT
J gene: TRBJ1-2; clone size: once; D gene: TRBD1; V gene: TRBV28; CDR3 protein: CASSFPDRGGYGYTF; CDR3 DNA: TGTGCCAGCAGTTTCCCGGACAGGGGAGGCTATGGCTACACCTTC
J gene: TRBJ2-3; clone size: NA; D gene: TRBD1; V gene: TRBV6-5; CDR3 protein: CASSPGTGGSYAQYF; CDR3 DNA: TGTGCCAGCAGTCCCGGGACAGGGGGGTCGTATGCGCAGTATTTT
J gene: TRBJ1-6; clone size: NA; D gene: TRBD1; V gene: TRBV7-2; CDR3 protein: CASSRRDSSSPLHF; CDR3 DNA: TGTGCCAGCAGCCGCCGGGACAGTTCCTCACCCCTCCACTTT
J gene: TRBJ1-6; clone size: NA; D gene: NA; V gene: TRBV2; CDR3 protein: CASRGNNSPLHF; CDR3 DNA: TGTGCCAGCAGGGGCAATAATTCACCCCTCCACTTT
J gene: TRBJ1-4; clone size: NA; D gene: NA; V gene: TRBV27; CDR3 protein: CASSPRAVEEKLFF; CDR3 DNA: TGTGCCAGCAGTCCCAGGGCGGTGGAGGAAAAACTGTTTTTT
J gene: TRBJ2-7; clone size: NA; D gene: TRBD2; V gene: TRBV2; CDR3 protein: CASSDFTMLAGGNYEQYF; CDR3 DNA: TGTGCCAGCAGTGATTTTACGATGTTAGCGGGGGGAAACTACGAGCAGTACTTC
J gene: TRBJ2-2; clone size: NA; D gene: NA; V gene: TRBV19; CDR3 protein: CASSGPNTGELFF; CDR3 DNA: TGTGCCAGTAGTGGACCAAACACCGGGGAGCTGTTTTTT
J gene: TRBJ1-4; clone size: NA; D gene: NA; V gene: TRBV28; CDR3 protein: CASRGNEKLFF; CDR3 DNA: TGTGCCAGCAGGGGGAATGAAAAACTGTTTTTT
J gene: TRBJ2-1; clone size: NA; D gene: NA; V gene: TRBV27; CDR3 protein: CASSLRGDRYNEQFF; CDR3 DNA: TGTGCCAGCAGTTTGAGGGGGGACAGATACAATGAGCAGTTCTTC
J gene: TRBJ1-1; clone size: NA; D gene: NA; V gene: TRBV4-2; CDR3 protein: CASSQGGVGPVNTEAFF; CDR3 DNA: TGTGCCAGCAGCCAAGGAGGAGTTGGTCCGGTGAACACTGAAGCTTTCTTT
J gene: TRBJ2-7; clone size: NA; D gene: TRBD1; V gene: TRBV5-1; CDR3 protein: CASSWDRGRTLTTYEQYF; CDR3 DNA: TGCGCCAGCAGCTGGGACAGGGGAAGGACCCTGACGACATACGAGCAGTACTTC
J gene: TRBJ2-5; clone size: NA; D gene: TRBD2; V gene: TRBV7-9; CDR3 protein: CASSLVRGGKSTQYF; CDR3 DNA: TGTGCCAGCAGCTTAGTGCGGGGGGGCAAATCGACCCAGTACTTC
J gene: TRBJ2-1; clone size: NA; D gene: NA; V gene: TRBV6-4; CDR3 protein: CATSRGIEQFF; CDR3 DNA: TGTGCCACTTCTCGCGGGATTGAGCAGTTCTTC
J gene: TRBJ1-5; clone size: NA; D gene: NA; V gene: TRBV5-1; CDR3 protein: CASSLEPHSNQPQHF; CDR3 DNA: TGCGCCAGCAGCTTGGAGCCACACAGTAATCAGCCCCAGCATTTT
J gene: TRBJ1-6; clone size: NA; D gene: TRBD1; V gene: TRBV29-1; CDR3 protein: CSVKWGTVPNSPLHF; CDR3 DNA: TGCAGCGTTAAATGGGGGACAGTTCCTAATTCACCCCTCCACTTT
J gene: TRBJ2-3; clone size: NA; D gene: TRBD1; V gene: TRBV19; CDR3 protein: CASSGLTGTGSTDTQYF; CDR3 DNA: TGTGCCAGTAGTGGTTTAACCGGGACAGGGAGCACAGATACGCAGTATTTT
J gene: TRBJ2-1; clone size: NA; D gene: NA; V gene: TRBV19; CDR3 protein: CASTPDFSYNEQFF; CDR3 DNA: TGTGCCAGTACCCCAGATTTCTCCTACAATGAGCAGTTCTTC
J gene: TRBJ1-4; clone size: NA; D gene: NA; V gene: TRBV28; CDR3 protein: CASSLFGEGKLFF; CDR3 DNA: TGTGCCAGCAGTTTATTCGGGGAGGGAAAACTGTTTTTT
J gene: TRBJ2-3; clone size: once; D gene: TRBD1; V gene: TRBV9; CDR3 protein: CASSVDGTAADTQYF; CDR3 DNA: TGTGCCAGCAGCGTAGACGGGACAGCGGCAGATACGCAGTATTTT
J gene: TRBJ2-3; clone size: NA; D gene: TRBD2; V gene: TRBV10-1; CDR3 protein: CASSELTSGAPTAQYF; CDR3 DNA: TGCGCCAGCAGTGAGCTGACTAGCGGGGCCCCGACAGCGCAGTATTTT
J gene: TRBJ2-7; clone size: NA; D gene: TRBD2; V gene: TRBV19; CDR3 protein: CASTPNGRVREQYF; CDR3 DNA: TGTGCCAGTACTCCAAACGGGAGGGTGAGGGAGCAGTACTTC
J gene: TRBJ2-2; clone size: few; D gene: NA; V gene: TRBV10-1; CDR3 protein: CASSELGTGELFF; CDR3 DNA: TGCGCCAGCAGTGAACTGGGAACCGGGGAGCTGTTTTTT
J gene: TRBJ2-7; clone size: NA; D gene: TRBD1; V gene: TRBV15; CDR3 protein: CATSRDMPTGSSYEQYF; CDR3 DNA: TGTGCCACCAGCAGAGACATGCCGACAGGGTCATCCTACGAGCAGTACTTC
J gene: TRBJ2-4; clone size: NA; D gene: TRBD2; V gene: TRBV25-1; CDR3 protein: CASSELSQAGVAKNIQYF; CDR3 DNA: TGTGCCAGCAGTGAACTCAGCCAGGCGGGAGTAGCCAAAAACATTCAGTACTTC
J gene: TRBJ2-1; clone size: NA; D gene: NA; V gene: TRBV9; CDR3 protein: CASSPSAAYNEQFF; CDR3 DNA: TGTGCCAGCAGCCCTTCTGCGGCCTACAATGAGCAGTTCTTC
J gene: TRBJ2-7; clone size: NA; D gene: NA; V gene: TRBV6-5; CDR3 protein: CASGTLYEQYF; CDR3 DNA: TGTGCCAGCGGGACCCTCTACGAGCAGTACTTC
J gene: TRBJ2-3; clone size: NA; D gene: NA; V gene: TRBV4-1; CDR3 protein: CASSQGPGGTSTDTQYF; CDR3 DNA: TGCGCCAGCAGCCAAGGCCCGGGCGGGACTAGCACAGATACGCAGTATTTT
J gene: TRBJ1-1; clone size: NA; D gene: NA; V gene: TRBV7-2; CDR3 protein: CASTPSRTDEAFF; CDR3 DNA: TGTGCCAGCACCCCCTCAAGGACAGATGAAGCTTTCTTT
J gene: TRBJ2-5; clone size: NA; D gene: NA; V gene: TRBV7-2; CDR3 protein: CASSSLPGVKFQETQYF; CDR3 DNA: TGTGCCAGCAGCTCACTGCCGGGGGTGAAGTTCCAAGAGACCCAGTACTTC
J gene: TRBJ2-7; clone size: once; D gene: TRBD2; V gene: TRBV6-6; CDR3 protein: CASSYGGAGAYEQYF; CDR3 DNA: TGTGCCAGCAGTTACGGGGGAGCGGGGGCCTACGAGCAGTACTTC
J gene: TRBJ2-1; clone size: once; D gene: TRBD1; V gene: TRBV5-5; CDR3 protein: CASSLTGTVTDEQFF; CDR3 DNA: TGTGCCAGCAGCTTGACCGGGACAGTGACCGATGAGCAGTTCTTC